A selection of T cell receptor beta chains follows, all from one sample in a study of identical twins. TCRdb re-called the 5' RACE reads through MiXCR, storing one row per CDR3 protein. The data show around 480,000 distinct CDR3 sequences, more than 13% seen once. These data also formed part of another study, on yellow fever vaccine responses in identical twins.

Material for sequencing was CD4+ T cells sorted from blood. The receptors were gathered from a young woman in good health. Both conserved end residues are part of each CDR3. The order of the fields is V gene, D gene, J gene, clone size, CDR3 protein, CDR3 DNA. D genes are given only for firm matches. Expanded clones are given a class, and other clones once, few, many or no size at all.

TRBV29-1,.,TRBJ2-1,.,CSVDLGEQFF,TGCAGCGTTGATCTGGGTGAGCAGTTCTTC
TRBV6-1,.,TRBJ2-2,few,CASSLRGTVNTGELFF,TGTGCCAGCTCGTTGCGGGGTACCGTTAACACCGGGGAGCTGTTTTTT
TRBV28,.,TRBJ2-1,few,CASSPKSPHQGIVVNEQFF,TGTGCCAGCAGTCCCAAATCACCCCACCAGGGTATTGTGGTGAATGAGCAGTTCTTC
TRBV4-1,.,TRBJ2-7,.,CASSQGPAFSYEQYF,TGCGCCAGCAGCCAAGGTCCAGCGTTCTCCTACGAGCAGTACTTC
TRBV5-6,.,TRBJ2-7,many,CASSTGPAIHEQYF,TGTGCCAGCAGCACGGGACCAGCCATACACGAGCAGTACTTC
TRBV4-2,.,TRBJ1-6,.,CASSQDAINSPLHF,TGTGCCAGCAGCCAAGATGCCATCAATTCACCCCTCCACTTT
TRBV6-1,.,TRBJ2-7,.,CASSERLSAGEQYF,TGTGCCAGCAGTGAAAGGCTCTCGGCGGGCGAGCAGTACTTC
TRBV20-1,.,TRBJ2-3,few,CSARVPGTDTQYF,TGCAGTGCTAGAGTGCCTGGTACAGATACGCAGTATTTT
TRBV6-6,.,TRBJ1-1,few,CASSQGRLEAFF,TGTGCCAGCAGTCAGGGCAGGCTTGAAGCTTTCTTT
TRBV20-1,TRBD2,TRBJ2-7,few,CSVRSLAGSSYEQYF,TGCAGTGTCCGCAGCCTAGCGGGGAGCTCCTACGAGCAGTACTTC
TRBV2,.,TRBJ1-1,few,CASSDGQALGFF,TGTGCCAGCAGTGATGGGCAGGCCCTGGGTTTCTTT
TRBV5-1,TRBD1,TRBJ1-3,.,CASSDQTGLSSGNTIYF,TGCGCCAGCAGCGATCAGACAGGGCTGAGCTCTGGAAACACCATATATTTT
TRBV12-3/TRBV12-4,.,TRBJ2-7,few,CASSPKGYYEQYF,TGTGCCAGCAGTCCCAAAGGGTATTACGAGCAGTACTTC
TRBV6-5,.,TRBJ1-3,few,CASSYSGVLGNTIYF,TGTGCCAGCAGTTACTCGGGGGTCCTTGGAAACACCATATATTTT
TRBV2,TRBD2,TRBJ2-3,.,CTSSLAPGLAGLTDTQYF,TGTACCAGCAGTTTAGCGCCCGGACTAGCGGGTCTCACAGATACGCAGTATTTT
TRBV20-1,.,TRBJ1-5,many,CSARDRLGASGNQPQHF,TGCAGTGCTAGAGATAGGCTGGGGGCTTCGGGCAATCAGCCCCAGCATTTT
TRBV11-2,TRBD2,TRBJ2-2,.,CASSMLAGTGELFF,TGTGCCAGCAGCATGTTAGCGGGGACCGGGGAGCTGTTTTTT
TRBV10-1,TRBD2,TRBJ2-7,.,CASETSPGLAYEQYF,TGCGCCAGCGAAACCTCACCGGGACTAGCGTACGAGCAGTACTTC
TRBV2,TRBD1,TRBJ2-3,.,CASRPGQGAGTDTQYF,TGTGCCAGCAGGCCAGGACAGGGGGCAGGTACAGATACGCAGTATTTT
TRBV5-5,.,TRBJ1-4,.,CASSLLQGATNEKLFF,TGTGCCAGCAGCTTATTACAGGGAGCGACTAATGAAAAACTGTTTTTT
TRBV7-2,.,TRBJ2-3,few,CASSFARGTDTQYF,TGTGCCAGCAGCTTCGCCCGGGGGACAGATACGCAGTATTTT
TRBV5-1,TRBD2,TRBJ2-7,few,CASSLSLAGGYYEQYF,TGCGCCAGCAGCTTGTCGCTAGCGGGAGGGTATTACGAGCAGTACTTC
TRBV12-3/TRBV12-4,.,TRBJ2-7,many,CASRGYEQYF,TGTGCCAGCAGGGGGTACGAGCAGTACTTC
TRBV3-1,.,TRBJ2-1,.,CASSQEPGLRTNNEQFF,TGTGCCAGCAGCCAGGAGCCGGGACTCCGTACAAACAATGAGCAGTTCTTC
TRBV12-3/TRBV12-4,TRBD1,TRBJ2-1,many,CASSFQGANYNEQFF,TGTGCCAGCAGTTTCCAGGGGGCTAACTACAATGAGCAGTTCTTC
TRBV28,.,TRBJ2-1,.,CASSSPVGKQFF,TGTGCCAGCAGTTCCCCGGTGGGTAAGCAGTTCTTC
TRBV5-1,TRBD2,TRBJ2-1,few,CASSFGTSGGATNEQFF,TGCGCCAGCAGCTTCGGGACTAGCGGGGGGGCAACAAATGAGCAGTTCTTC
TRBV12-3/TRBV12-4,.,TRBJ2-3,many,CASQLLATDTQYF,TGTGCCAGCCAGCTACTAGCCACAGATACGCAGTATTTT
TRBV19,TRBD1,TRBJ1-5,many,CASSHGQGNQPQHF,TGTGCCAGTAGTCACGGACAGGGAAACCAGCCCCAGCATTTT
TRBV11-3,.,TRBJ2-7,.,CASSLRTVSYEQYF,TGTGCCAGCAGCTTAAGGACAGTCTCCTACGAGCAGTACTTC
TRBV28,.,TRBJ2-7,.,CASSLFAGIRHEQYF,TGTGCCAGCAGTTTATTCGCCGGGATTAGGCACGAGCAGTACTTC
TRBV3-1,TRBD1,TRBJ2-7,.,CASSQVSAGGYEQYF,TGTGCCAGCAGCCAAGTGTCGGCAGGGGGCTACGAGCAGTACTTC
TRBV7-2,.,TRBJ2-2,few,CASSSYSRAGELFF,TGTGCCAGCAGCTCCTACTCGCGCGCCGGGGAGCTGTTTTTT
TRBV12-3/TRBV12-4,.,TRBJ2-2,.,CASRRLTQNTGELFF,TGTGCCAGCAGACGACTGACCCAGAACACCGGGGAGCTGTTTTTT
TRBV5-4,.,TRBJ2-3,.,CASSPDIPSSQGTQYF,TGTGCCAGCAGCCCAGACATCCCGAGTTCACAGGGTACGCAGTATTTT
TRBV5-1,.,TRBJ2-1,few,CASSLETGSYNEQFF,TGCGCCAGCAGCTTGGAGACAGGCTCCTACAATGAGCAGTTCTTC
TRBV24-1,TRBD1,TRBJ2-5,many,CATSEPGQGAPEETQYF,TGTGCCACCAGTGAACCCGGACAGGGGGCGCCGGAAGAGACCCAGTACTTC
TRBV28,.,TRBJ1-2,.,CASQGPTNYGYTF,TGTGCCAGCCAGGGCCCGACTAACTATGGCTACACCTTC
TRBV6-5,.,TRBJ1-4,few,CASRTGDEKLFF,TGTGCCAGCAGGACGGGGGATGAAAAACTGTTTTTT
TRBV7-3,.,TRBJ2-5,few,CASSLYTGVGETQYF,TGTGCCAGCAGCTTATACACTGGGGTAGGGGAGACCCAGTACTTC
TRBV20-1,TRBD1,TRBJ1-2,few,CSAGRQGPHGYTF,TGCAGTGCCGGACGACAGGGCCCCCATGGCTACACCTTC
TRBV7-9,TRBD2,TRBJ2-7,few,CASSFSGRADEQYF,TGTGCCAGCAGCTTCTCCGGGAGGGCCGACGAGCAGTACTTC
TRBV15,TRBD2,TRBJ2-7,few,CATSRDSVGLGGGYEQYF,TGTGCCACCAGCAGAGATTCGGTCGGACTAGGAGGTGGCTACGAGCAGTACTTC
TRBV7-9,TRBD1,TRBJ2-5,.,CASNPEHRGETQYF,TGTGCCAGCAACCCGGAACACAGGGGGGAGACCCAGTACTTC
TRBV7-9,.,TRBJ1-1,many,CASSSTGTNTEAFF,TGTGCCAGCAGCTCGACCGGGACCAACACTGAAGCTTTCTTT
TRBV9,.,TRBJ2-3,many,CASSVGIGHPDTQYF,TGTGCCAGCAGCGTAGGGATTGGCCACCCAGATACGCAGTATTTT
TRBV20-1,TRBD2,TRBJ2-3,.,CSARGEREVTDTQYF,TGCAGTGCCCGGGGTGAGCGGGAGGTCACAGATACGCAGTATTTT
TRBV24-1,.,TRBJ2-3,.,CATSDRGGNTQYF,TGTGCCACCAGTGATCGGGGTGGAAATACGCAGTATTTT
TRBV12-3/TRBV12-4,.,TRBJ1-2,.,CASSQDTRGYTF,TGTGCCAGCAGTCAGGACACACGCGGCTACACCTTC
TRBV12-3/TRBV12-4,.,TRBJ2-4,many,CASSNEQGVSKNIQYF,TGTGCCAGCAGTAACGAACAGGGAGTTAGCAAAAACATTCAGTACTTC
TRBV18,.,TRBJ2-3,.,CASSPAGAPPTDTQYF,TGTGCCAGCTCACCAGCGGGGGCCCCCCCCACAGATACGCAGTATTTT
TRBV7-6,TRBD1,TRBJ1-1,.,CASSLDGAGGSEAFF,TGTGCCAGCAGCTTAGACGGGGCAGGGGGCTCTGAAGCTTTCTTT